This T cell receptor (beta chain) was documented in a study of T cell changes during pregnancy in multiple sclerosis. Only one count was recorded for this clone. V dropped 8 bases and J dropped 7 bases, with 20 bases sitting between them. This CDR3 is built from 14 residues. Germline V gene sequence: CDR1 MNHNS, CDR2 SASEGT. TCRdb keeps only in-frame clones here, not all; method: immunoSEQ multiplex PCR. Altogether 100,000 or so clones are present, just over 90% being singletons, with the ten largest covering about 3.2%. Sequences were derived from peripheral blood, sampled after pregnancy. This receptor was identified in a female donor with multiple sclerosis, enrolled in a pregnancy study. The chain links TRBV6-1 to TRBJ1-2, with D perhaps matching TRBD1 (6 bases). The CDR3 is CASQYSMNRVGYTF. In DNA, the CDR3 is TGTGCCAGCCAATACTCGATGAACAGGGTTGGCTACACCTTC.